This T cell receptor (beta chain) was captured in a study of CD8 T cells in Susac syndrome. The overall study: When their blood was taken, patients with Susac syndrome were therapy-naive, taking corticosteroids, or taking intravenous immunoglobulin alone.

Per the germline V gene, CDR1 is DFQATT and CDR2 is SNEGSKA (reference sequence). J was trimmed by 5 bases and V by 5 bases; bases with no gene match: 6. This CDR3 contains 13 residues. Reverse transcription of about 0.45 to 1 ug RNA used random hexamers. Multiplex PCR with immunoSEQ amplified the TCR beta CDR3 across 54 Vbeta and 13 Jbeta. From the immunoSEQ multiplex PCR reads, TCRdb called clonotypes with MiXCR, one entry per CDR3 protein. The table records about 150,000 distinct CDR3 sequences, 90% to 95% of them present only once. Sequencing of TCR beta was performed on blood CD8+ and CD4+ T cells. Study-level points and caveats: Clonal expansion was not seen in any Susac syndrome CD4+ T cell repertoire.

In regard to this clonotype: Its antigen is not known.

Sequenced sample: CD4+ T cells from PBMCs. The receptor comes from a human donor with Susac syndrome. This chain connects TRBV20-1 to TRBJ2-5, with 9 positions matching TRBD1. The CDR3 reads CSAQGQGWETQYF. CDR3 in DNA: TGCAGTGCTCAGGGACAGGGATGGGAGACCCAGTACTTC.